This TCR beta chain was found in a study of OX40 agonist ivuxolimab in advanced cancers. Study summary: Of mixed ages from about 20 to 90 and averaging 60 years, the group was about 80% male.

Clones were sequenced by immunoSEQ multiplex PCR, and TCRdb holds only the in-frame ones, with some missing. The repertoire holds approximately 50,000 clones, 88% seen once, with approximately 0.97% in the top ten. The V gene's germline CDR1 is SGHTA and CDR2 FQGTGA. V dropped 5 bases and J dropped 6; count of bases not matched to a gene: 4. The CDR3 has 13 residues. Patients who had autoimmune disease history or got systemic immunosuppression were left out. Material: CD4+ or CD8+ T cells sorted from blood, obtained in a trial of the OX40 agonist ivuxolimab. The chain recombines TRBV7-3 with TRBJ2-1; 7 nucleotides match TRBD1. This sequence originates from an adult with an advanced solid tumor such as melanoma, head and neck, liver or kidney cancer. In DNA, the CDR3 is TGTGCCAGCAGCGCCGGGACAGTCAATGAGCAGTTCTTC. The encoded protein is CASSAGTVNEQFF.